The 2 T cell receptor beta chains below were found in one sample sequenced in a study of blood T cell repertoires in COVID-19. Here immunoSEQ multiplex PCR was the method, and the copy in TCRdb shows in-frame clones only, minus some. The repertoire has more than 80,000 clones, roughly 87% of them found once; the top ten carry over 5.5%. Sequenced sample: peripheral blood. Receptors were obtained from a man younger than 35 with COVID-19, enrolled during active disease.

The chain links TRBV7-2 to TRBJ2-3; 8 bases map to TRBD2. Trimming at V came to 9 bases and at J to 6 bases, leaving 17 bases not matched to a gene. Germline V gene data show CDR1 as SGHTA and CDR2 as FQGNSA. The CDR3 is 16 residues long. The CDR3 nucleotides are TGTGCCAGTGAGGTGGAGAGCGGGAGACCCAGGGATACGCAGTATTTT. Amino acid sequence: CASEVESGRPRDTQYF.

Turning to this clone: The junction departs from the called germline gene at one end, perhaps through a read error. The rearrangement links TRBV15 to TRBJ1-4; D ambiguous. This CDR3 comprises 11 residues. The germline gives CDR1 LNHNV, CDR2 YYDKDF (reference sequence). CDR3 region: CATSGGEKLLF. CDR3 sequence (DNA): TGTGCCACCAGCGGCGGGGAAAAACTGCTTTTT. Variable domain in full (rest from reference TRBV15 and TRBJ1-4): DAMVIQNPRYQVTQFGKPVTLSCSQTLNHNVMYWYQQKSSQAPKLLFHYYDKDFNNEADTPDNFQSRRPNTSFCFLDIRSPGLGDTAMYLCATSGGEKLLFGSGTQLSVL.